These 20 T cell receptor beta chains came from one sample sequenced in a study of T cell responses to AZD1222 COVID-19 vaccine. The data were produced by immunoSEQ multiplex PCR, yet TCRdb's version contains in-frame clones alone and is incomplete. The data show roughly 200,000 clones, over 80% seen once. The sample in question was peripheral blood, obtained 28 days after the second dose of the MenACWY control vaccine. The receptor source for this set is an adult who received the MenACWY meningococcal vaccine as a control.

The V and J genes are TRBV4-2 and TRBJ2-5, with D tentatively TRBD2 (5 bases). Trimming left V 1 base short and J 5 bases short, with 17 bases between. Germline V gene data show CDR1 as LGHNA and CDR2 as YNFKEQ. There are 16 residues in the CDR3. The chain's CDR3 is CASSQGKTSMAETQYF. The CDR3 DNA reads TGTGCCAGCAGCCAAGGAAAAACTAGTATGGCGGAGACCCAGTACTTC.

CDR3 bases: TGTGCCAGCAGTTTGATTATCGGGAAGGGCTACACCTTC. It yields the protein CASSLIIGKGYTF. This chain joins TRBV12-3 or TRBV12-4 and TRBJ1-2; D gene ambiguous. The V and J ends lost 3 bases and 8 bases respectively, with 13 bases between them. This CDR3 contains 13 residues.

This sequence joins TRBV5-5 and TRBJ1-3, with D possibly matching TRBD1 (5 bases). This CDR3 contains 16 residues. Germline values: CDR1 SGHKS, CDR2 YYEKEE (reference sequence). Trimming stripped 4 bases from V and 2 bases from J, with 16 bases between. This CDR3 is CASSQDQGRAGNTIYF. The CDR3 region has the DNA TGTGCCAGCAGCCAAGATCAGGGTAGAGCTGGAAACACCATATATTTT.

V gene TRBV7-9 combines with J gene TRBJ1-4; a possible D gene is TRBD1 (6 bases). The CDR3 totals 14 residues. CDR1 SEHNR and CDR2 FQNEAQ come from the germline V gene (reference sequence). V lost 5 bases and J 4 bases, leaving 11 bases between the germline ends. CDR3 bases: TGTGCCAGCAGCCCCACAGGGATTAATGAAAAACTGTTTTTT. It translates to CASSPTGINEKLFF. The variable domain in full, completed from reference TRBV7-9 and TRBJ1-4, reads DTGVSQNPRHKITKRGQNVTFRCDPISEHNRLYWYRQTLGQGPEFLTYFQNEAQLEKSRLLSDRFSAERPKGSFSTLEIQRTEQGDSAMYLCASSPTGINEKLFFGSGTQLSVL.

The chain combines TRBV5-4 with TRBJ2-2, with 8 positions matching TRBD1. Germline CDR1 SGHNT, CDR2 YYREEE (reference sequence). J lost 7 bases, V lost 3 bases, and 5 bases had no gene match. CDR3 length equals 14 residues. This chain's CDR3 is CASSWAGGIGELFF. The CDR3 bases are TGTGCCAGCAGCTGGGCAGGGGGCATCGGGGAGCTGTTTTTT.

V usage is TRBV6-5 and J usage is TRBJ1-5; D is perhaps TRBD1 (5 bases). Trimming removed 3 bases at V and 2 bases at J, with 11 bases between. The CDR3 spans 15 residues. CDR1 MNHEY and CDR2 SVGAGI come from the germline V gene. The CDR3 nucleotides read TGTGCCAGCAGTTATGGAGGGGCAGGCAATCAGCCCCAGCATTTT. It translates to CASSYGGAGNQPQHF.

About this clone: At the DNA level, this CDR3 is encoded by other sequences in the same sample as well. V gene TRBV9 combines with J gene TRBJ1-1; 9 bases match TRBD1. The CDR3 covers 15 residues. J gave up 3 bases and V 0 bases, and 3 bases lay outside the gene matches. Looked up from germline, CDR1 is SGDLS and CDR2 is YYNGEE. The chain's CDR3 is CASSVVGQGDTEAFF. The CDR3 DNA follows: TGTGCCAGCAGCGTAGTGGGACAGGGTGACACTGAAGCTTTCTTT.

The chain is built from TRBV18 and TRBJ1-2; D is undetermined. Trimming took 2 bases from V and 0 from J, leaving 13 bases between them. There are 16 residues in the CDR3. Per the germline V gene, CDR1 is KGHSH and CDR2 is LQKENI. The CDR3 sequence is CASSPTSGGSNYGYTF. CDR3 coding DNA: TGTGCCAGCTCACCAACGTCAGGTGGTTCTAACTATGGCTACACCTTC.

V is TRBV4-1 and J is TRBJ1-1; D ambiguous. The CDR3 loop spans 12 amino acids. V shed 4 bases and J shed 4 bases, with 7 bases lying between them. Germline CDR1 is MGHRA and CDR2 is YSYEKL. CDR3 sequence (DNA): TGCGCCAGCAGCCTAGGGTTCACTGAAGCTTTCTTT. Its protein product is CASSLGFTEAFF.

This clone was picked up a small number of times. The V gene is TRBV29-1, the J gene TRBJ2-2; D call uncertain. The V gene's germline CDR1 is SQVTM and CDR2 ANQGSEA. V gave up 5 bases and J gave up 1 base, with 5 bases separating them. The CDR3 runs 12 residues. The CDR3 region is CSVLQNTGELFF. As DNA, the CDR3 is TGCAGCGTTCTTCAGAACACCGGGGAGCTGTTTTTT.

V usage is TRBV6-2 or TRBV6-3 and J usage is TRBJ1-1, with D hard to call. Trimming removed 5 bases from V and 0 bases from J, with 7 bases in between. Looked up from germline, CDR1 is MNHEY and CDR2 is SVGEGT. The CDR3 sequence is 13 residues long. The chain's CDR3 is CASSKPLNTEAFF. In DNA form, the CDR3 reads TGTGCCAGCAGTAAACCCTTGAACACTGAAGCTTTCTTT.

Here the CDR3 reads CASSYSRTHSTDTQYF. Here the CDR3 DNA reads TGTGCCAGCAGTTACTCGAGAACCCATAGCACAGATACGCAGTATTTT. This chain links TRBV6-6 with TRBJ2-3, with unresolved D. Germline CDR1 MNHNY, CDR2 SVGAGI (reference sequence). V was shortened by 0 bases and J by 0 bases, with 10 bases between the two germline ends. This CDR3 comprises 16 residues.

The V call is TRBV6-5, the J call TRBJ1-1; possible D gene TRBD1, 5 bases. V lost 6 bases and J 0 bases, leaving 11 bases between the germline ends. This CDR3 is built from 14 residues. CDR1 is MNHEY, CDR2 SVGAGI, per germline. The chain's CDR3 is CASSQDNMNTEAFF. DNA for the CDR3: TGTGCCAGCAGCCAGGACAACATGAACACTGAAGCTTTCTTT.

V is TRBV3-1 (or the pseudogene TRBV3-2) and J is TRBJ1-2; D remains unclear. This CDR3 region has 16 residues. Looked up from germline, CDR1 is LGHDT and CDR2 is YNNKEL (reference sequence). The germline V and J ends were trimmed by 1 base and 6 bases, with 18 bases remaining between them. The CDR3 DNA reads TGTGCCAGCAGCCAAGCCCGCGCGTGGGTTTCGGATGGCTACACCTTC. It is translated as CASSQARAWVSDGYTF.

The sample holds one count of this clone. This chain uses TRBV3-1 (or the pseudogene TRBV3-2) with TRBJ2-1; 7 bases agree with TRBD1. The junction had 3 bases not matched to a gene; V was cut back by 5 bases and J by 8 bases. The CDR3 contains 12 residues. CDR1 LGHDT and CDR2 YNNKEL come from the germline V gene (reference sequence). This CDR3 reads CASSLQGYEQFF. For the CDR3, the DNA is TGTGCCAGCAGCTTACAGGGGTATGAGCAGTTCTTC.

The chain joins TRBV7-2 to TRBJ1-6; D gene unclear. Trimming shortened V by 5 bases and J by 5 bases, and 4 bases separated the two germline ends. Germline V CDR1 and CDR2: SGHTA, FQGNSA. The CDR3 is 12 residues long. For the CDR3, the DNA is TGTGCCAGCAGCAAAAATAATTCACCCCTCCACTTT. This codes for CASSKNNSPLHF.

The chain recombines TRBV20-1 with TRBJ2-7, with D unclear. The CDR3 sequence is 12 residues long. Germline lookup yields CDR1 DFQATT and CDR2 SNEGSKA (reference sequence). Deletions cut 3 bases from V and 3 bases from J, with 9 bases between. The CDR3 region is CSASERLYEQYF. In nucleotides, the CDR3 is TGCAGTGCTAGTGAGAGACTCTACGAGCAGTACTTC.

This rearrangement joins TRBV20-1 to TRBJ1-1; possibly TRBD1 for D (5 bases). The CDR3 loop spans 11 amino acids. Germline V gene sequence: CDR1 DFQATT, CDR2 SNEGSKA (reference sequence). CDR3 sequence: CRLQAGSEAFF. In DNA, the CDR3 is TGCAGACTCCAGGCAGGGAGCGAAGCTTTCTTT.

In this sample, this clone turned up once. This chain joins TRBV9 and TRBJ2-5; no definite D call. The CDR3 is 15 residues long. The V end was cut by 4 bases, the J end by 4 bases, with 17 bases between. CDR1 SGDLS and CDR2 YYNGEE come from the germline V gene. CDR3 DNA: TGTGCCAGCAGCTCCTCACCGGCTAGTTTAGAGACCCAGTACTTC. Translation: CASSSSPASLETQYF.

V gene TRBV7-9 combines with J gene TRBJ1-4; D remains ambiguous. V lost 0 bases and J 2 bases, leaving 4 bases between the germline ends. Germline lookup yields CDR1 SEHNR and CDR2 FQNEAQ (reference sequence). The CDR3 runs 14 residues. CDR3 residues: CASSLAYTNEKLFF. The CDR3 nucleotides are TGTGCCAGCAGCTTAGCGTACACTAATGAAAAACTGTTTTTT.